The 23 T cell receptor beta chains presented below share a single source sample, sequenced in a study of control samples from healthy donors and cancer patients. Only in-frame clones appear in the TCRdb table, and some are missing; sequencing was by immunoSEQ multiplex PCR. The sample records some 120,000 clones, approximately 90% being singletons. Sequencing used blood. Source of these receptors: a man in his late teens or twenties in good health.

The CDR3 loop is CASSTQRSTDTQYF. DNA of the CDR3: TGTGCCAGCAGCACACAGCGCAGCACAGATACGCAGTATTTT. The chain has TRBV7-2 and TRBJ2-3; D is uncertain. CDR3 length: 14 residues. The V gene lost 5 bases and the J gene lost 0 bases, with 9 bases spanning the gap. CDR1 SGHTA and CDR2 FQGNSA come from the germline V gene. The complete variable domain, with remaining parts taken from reference TRBV7-2 and TRBJ2-3, reads GAGVSQSPSNKVTEKGKDVELRCDPISGHTALYWYRQSLGQGLEFLIYFQGNSAPDKSGLPSDRFSAERTGGSVSTLTIQRTQQEDSAVYLCASSTQRSTDTQYFGPGTRLTVL.

The chain uses TRBV3-1 (or the pseudogene TRBV3-2) and TRBJ2-5, with 14 bases lining up with TRBD2. V lost 3 bases and J lost 3; bases outside the gene matches: 12. This CDR3 contains 19 residues. Germline V lookup: CDR1 LGHDT, CDR2 YNNKEL (reference sequence). CDR3 region: CASSHADGLAGGIEETQYF. DNA of the CDR3: TGTGCCAGCAGCCACGCCGACGGACTAGCGGGAGGCATAGAAGAGACCCAGTACTTC.

V gene TRBV7-8 combines with J gene TRBJ2-7; D remains ambiguous. V was trimmed by 5 bases and J by 5 bases, leaving 16 bases between them. Germline V lookup: CDR1 SGHVS, CDR2 FQNEAQ. The CDR3 length is 14 residues. The CDR3 here is CASSPGKDLDEQYF. The CDR3 DNA reads as TGTGCCAGCAGCCCCGGTAAGGATCTCGACGAGCAGTACTTC. Variable domain in full (rest from reference TRBV7-8 and TRBJ2-7): GAGVSQSPRYKVAKRGQDVALRCDPISGHVSLFWYQQALGQGPEFLTYFQNEAQLDKSGLPSDRFFAERPEGSVSTLKIQRTQQEDSAVYLCASSPGKDLDEQYFGPGTRLTVT.

This chain links TRBV27 with TRBJ2-7, with 8 nucleotides matching TRBD1. Trimming cost V 5 bases and J 2 bases; bases outside gene matches: 8. Germline CDR1 reads MNHEY; CDR2 reads SMNVEV (reference sequence). The CDR3 length is 15 residues. CDR3 nucleotides: TGTGCCAGCAGTCTCACCGGGACAGGCACCTACGAGCAGTACTTC. Its protein is CASSLTGTGTYEQYF.

This clone was detected only once. V gene TRBV3-1 (or the pseudogene TRBV3-2) combines with J gene TRBJ2-7, with TRBD2 matching over 9 bases. This CDR3 is built from 16 residues. Germline CDR1 is LGHDT and CDR2 is YNNKEL (reference sequence). J was trimmed by 3 bases and V by 0 bases; bases with no gene match: 6. CDR3 loop: CASSQDLTSGFYEQYF. CDR3 coding DNA: TGTGCCAGCAGCCAAGATCTTACTAGCGGGTTCTACGAGCAGTACTTC.

The chain uses TRBV19 and TRBJ2-7, with TRBD2 matching 13 bases. With 10 bases clipped from V and 7 bases from J, the junction kept 7 bases outside the gene matches. The CDR3 sequence is 13 residues long. The germline V gene encodes CDR1 LNHDA and CDR2 SQIVND (reference sequence). CDR3 in amino acids: CAIGLAGAYEQYV. CDR3 sequence (DNA): TGTGCCATCGGACTAGCGGGAGCTTATGAGCAGTACGTC.

V usage is TRBV5-1 and J usage is TRBJ2-2; possibly TRBD1 for D (6 bases). CDR3 length: 16 amino acids. Trimming pared 0 bases from V and 0 bases from J, leaving 9 bases between. Germline CDR1 reads SGHRS; CDR2 reads YFSETQ. The CDR3 DNA sequence: TGCGCCAGCAGCTTGGAGGCAGGGGCGAACACCGGGGAGCTGTTTTTT. It yields the protein CASSLEAGANTGELFF.

The rearrangement joins TRBV28 to TRBJ1-1; D is unresolved. V lost 4 bases and J 2 bases, leaving 11 bases between the germline ends. The germline V gene encodes CDR1 MDHEN and CDR2 SYDVKM. The CDR3 runs to 14 residues. The CDR3, as DNA: TGTGCCAGCAGTTCCAACACAGTAAACACTGAAGCTTTCTTT. Protein sequence: CASSSNTVNTEAFF.

The chain uses TRBV7-2 and TRBJ1-1; D possibly corresponds to TRBD1 (6 bases). Germline CDR1 SGHTA, CDR2 FQGNSA. Trimming shortened V by 5 bases and J by 1 base, and 17 bases separated the two germline ends. This CDR3 is 16 amino acids long. The CDR3 bases are TGTGCCAGCAGCCCGGGGGGCCGGTGGACGAACACTGAAGCTTTCTTT. It specifies CASSPGGRWTNTEAFF.

The rearrangement links TRBV4-3 to TRBJ2-5, with 8 positions matching TRBD1. The length of the CDR3 is 17 residues. V dropped 1 base and J dropped 4; count of bases not matched to a gene: 11. Germline V gene lookup returns CDR1 LGHNA and CDR2 YSLEER. The CDR3 protein is CASSQAKGGQGRETQYF. The CDR3 DNA sequence: TGCGCCAGCAGCCAAGCGAAGGGCGGACAGGGCAGAGAGACCCAGTACTTC.

The V call is TRBV25-1, the J call TRBJ1-3; TRBD1 might be the D (5 bases). The germline V gene has CDR1 MGHDK and CDR2 SYGVNS. V lost 4 bases to trimming and J lost 0 bases, with 10 bases between them. This CDR3 is 15 amino acids long. The CDR3 nucleotides are TGTGCCAGCAGTGGACAGCCCGTCTCTGGAAACACCATATATTTT. Its translation is CASSGQPVSGNTIYF.

The rearrangement uses TRBV6-2 or TRBV6-3 and TRBJ2-2; D might be TRBD2 (5 bases). The CDR3 has 17 residues. CDR1 is MNHEY and CDR2 is SVGEGT in the germline V gene. Between the trimmed V and J ends, which lost 2 bases and 3 bases, there was a span of 16 bases. The CDR3 DNA is TGTGCCAGCAGTTACCGTTCGGGGAGAGACGACACCGGGGAGCTGTTTTTT. Its translation is CASSYRSGRDDTGELFF.

The rearrangement uses TRBV2 and TRBJ1-5, with 8 positions matching TRBD1. The V segment lost 6 bases and the J segment 4 bases; nucleotides outside the gene matches: 2. Per germline, CDR1 SNHLY and CDR2 FYNNEI. This CDR3 contains 13 residues. The CDR3 is CASRGTGNQPQHF. CDR3 bases: TGTGCCAGCAGAGGGACAGGAAATCAGCCCCAGCATTTT.

The rearrangement joins TRBV18 to TRBJ2-6; unclear D gene. The CDR3 is 14 amino acids. V gave up 8 bases and J gave up 0 bases, with 8 bases separating them. In germline, CDR1 is KGHSH, CDR2 LQKENI. The CDR3 loop reads CASTPNSGANVLTF. The CDR3 coding sequence is TGTGCCAGCACTCCCAACTCTGGGGCCAACGTCCTGACTTTC.

The chain combines TRBV11-2 with TRBJ2-5; D remains unclear. The CDR3 sequence is 14 residues long. The V end lost 4 bases, the J end lost 5 bases, and 14 bases lay between the germline ends. In germline, CDR1 is SGHAT, CDR2 FQNNGV. The CDR3 region is CASSSFGRRETQYF. CDR3 coding DNA: TGTGCCAGCAGCTCTTTCGGACGAAGGGAGACCCAGTACTTC.

The rearrangement joins TRBV28 to TRBJ1-4, with D perhaps matching TRBD1 (6 bases). Germline CDR1 reads MDHEN; CDR2 reads SYDVKM. Trimming pared 5 bases from V and 5 bases from J, leaving 12 bases between. This CDR3 spans 14 amino acids. CDR3 DNA sequence: TGTGCCAGCAGTCTGCAGGGGATCAATGAAAAACTGTTTTTT. It yields the protein CASSLQGINEKLFF.

The chain combines TRBV7-9 with TRBJ1-1; a weak D match, TRBD1 (5 bases). Trimming cost V 1 base and J 7 bases, with 13 bases left between them. Germline V gene data show CDR1 as SEHNR and CDR2 as FQNEAQ (reference sequence). The CDR3 runs to 14 residues. CDR3 residues: CASSLGGQLSEAFF. The CDR3 DNA sequence: TGTGCCAGCAGCTTAGGTGGACAACTAAGTGAAGCTTTCTTT.

The chain links TRBV5-4 to TRBJ2-5; maybe TRBD2 (7 bases). V lost 0 bases and J 4 bases, leaving 19 bases between the germline ends. This CDR3 has 17 residues. Germline lookup yields CDR1 SGHNT and CDR2 YYREEE (reference sequence). CDR3 DNA sequence: TGTGCCAGCAGCTTGGTGGGCCGGGGGGCGATTTCAGAGACCCAGTACTTC. As protein: CASSLVGRGAISETQYF.

V and J are TRBV10-3 and TRBJ1-2; 7 bases map to TRBD1. The V segment lost 5 bases and the J segment 6 bases; nucleotides outside the gene matches: 18. The CDR3 contains 17 residues. Germline V gene lookup returns CDR1 ENHRY and CDR2 SYGVKD. Here the CDR3 DNA reads TGTGCCATCAGTCAATACAAAACTATTGGGGACAGCGATGGCTACACCTTC. Translation gives CAISQYKTIGDSDGYTF.

The chain recombines TRBV5-8 with TRBJ1-2; TRBD1 matches 8 bases. This CDR3 region has 16 residues. Germline CDR1 and CDR2: SGHTS and YDEGEE. The V gene end was trimmed by 6 bases and the J gene end by 3 bases; junction bases not matched to a gene: 13. The CDR3 protein is CASTGTGPFTDYGYTF. The CDR3 DNA reads as TGTGCCAGCACCGGGACAGGACCCTTCACGGACTATGGCTACACCTTC.

This chain links TRBV12-3 or TRBV12-4 with TRBJ1-2; perhaps TRBD1 as D (5 bases). The CDR3 length is 13 residues. V lost 5 bases and J 2 bases, leaving 9 bases between the germline ends. The CDR3 DNA is TGTGCCAGCAGTCTAAGGGACAACTATGGCTACACCTTC. Its translation: CASSLRDNYGYTF.

The V call is TRBV5-8, the J call TRBJ2-6, with D hard to call. This CDR3 is 16 amino acids long. Germline loops: CDR1 SGHTS, CDR2 YDEGEE. Trimming cost V 3 bases and J 4 bases, with 14 bases left between them. CDR3: CASSSRRQAGANVLTF. The CDR3 DNA reads TGTGCCAGCAGCTCGCGGCGTCAGGCGGGGGCCAACGTCCTGACTTTC.

This chain joins TRBV30 and TRBJ2-7; D unclear. The V end was cut by 0 bases, the J end by 2 bases, with 14 bases between. Germline lookup yields CDR1 GTSNPN and CDR2 SVGIG (reference sequence). This CDR3 region has 15 residues. CDR3 DNA sequence: TGTGCCTGGAGTGTGGGTCCCACACACACCTACGAGCAGTACTTC. Protein sequence: CAWSVGPTHTYEQYF.